The 18 T cell receptor beta chains below all came from one sample that was sequenced in a study of cytomegalovirus exposure and HLA in healthy donors. Use of 60 Vbeta and 13 Jbeta primers characterized the PCR. Produced via immunoSEQ multiplex PCR; TCRdb's table is partial and in-frame only. The sample has 170,000 or so clones, 75% to 90% seen once. The sequenced sample was PBMCs. The receptors shown here come from a man younger than 40 in good health and CMV-seropositive.

The chain employs TRBV25-1 and TRBJ1-1; 10 bases agree with TRBD1. The CDR3 length is 15 residues. Germline V CDR1 and CDR2: MGHDK, SYGVNS. The trim removed 5 bases at V and 6 bases at J, leaving 9 bases unmatched. CDR3 in DNA: TGTGCCAGCAGTACCAGGGACAGGGGAAGCGCTGAAGCTTTCTTT. The encoded protein is CASSTRDRGSAEAFF.

V gene TRBV11-3 combines with J gene TRBJ2-7; D is unresolved. Germline V gene data show CDR1 as SGHNT and CDR2 as YENEEA. The ends were cut back, 5 bases at V and 3 bases at J, with 5 bases in the middle. The CDR3 runs 11 residues. In DNA form, the CDR3 reads TGTGCCAGCAGCCGAGGCTACGAGCAGTACTTC. As protein: CASSRGYEQYF.

There are a few counts of this clone. The chain has TRBV11-3 and TRBJ2-2; D is possibly TRBD2 (5 bases). The CDR3 is made up of 16 amino acids. Per the germline V gene, CDR1 is SGHNT and CDR2 is YENEEA. The germline V and J ends were trimmed by 0 bases and 4 bases, with 12 bases remaining between them. CDR3 sequence reads: CASSLEVGAGTGELFF. CDR3 bases: TGTGCCAGCAGCTTAGAAGTGGGAGCAGGCACCGGGGAGCTGTTTTTT.

This clone has a single count. One end of the junction does not line up with germline, which may come from a read error. This chain joins TRBV7-9 and TRBJ1-2, with no clear D. This CDR3 has 12 amino acids. Germline CDR1 is SEHNR and CDR2 is FQNEAQ (reference sequence). Here the CDR3 DNA reads TGTGCCAGCAGCTTAGTAACAGTCCCGTCTATCTTC. Amino acid sequence: CASSLVTVPSIF.

The V and J genes are TRBV5-1 and TRBJ2-5; a weak D match, TRBD1 (5 bases). The V and J ends lost 3 bases and 7 bases respectively, with 10 bases between them. The germline CDR1 and CDR2 sequences are SGHRS and YFSETQ. This CDR3 is built from 12 residues. CDR3 DNA sequence: TGCGCCAGCAGCTCTGACAGTCGGACCCAGTACTTC. Translated: CASSSDSRTQYF.

A single count supports this clone. The V gene is TRBV7-2, the J gene TRBJ2-1; D may be TRBD1 (6 bases). Germline V gene lookup returns CDR1 SGHTA and CDR2 FQGNSA. The CDR3 loop spans 15 amino acids. The ends were cut back, 4 bases at V and 2 bases at J, with 12 bases in the middle. This chain's CDR3 is CASSSRGIAYNEQFF. DNA for the CDR3: TGTGCCAGCAGCTCCAGGGGCATAGCCTACAATGAGCAGTTCTTC. The variable domain in full, with the rest retrieved from reference TRBV7-2 and TRBJ2-1, is GAGVSQSPSNKVTEKGKDVELRCDPISGHTALYWYRQSLGQGLEFLIYFQGNSAPDKSGLPSDRFSAERTGGSVSTLTIQRTQQEDSAVYLCASSSRGIAYNEQFFGPGTRLTVL.

The chain links TRBV27 to TRBJ1-4, with 9 bases identical to TRBD1. After removal of 2 bases from V and 8 bases from J, the junction contained 6 bases not matched to a gene. CDR3 size: 15 residues. Germline CDR1 and CDR2: MNHEY and SMNVEV (reference sequence). DNA for the CDR3: TGTGCCAGCAGTTTAGGGACAGGGTTAGCCGAAAAACTGTTTTTT. This sequence encodes CASSLGTGLAEKLFF.

This chain connects TRBV27 to TRBJ2-5; 8 bases agree with TRBD2. Per germline, CDR1 MNHEY and CDR2 SMNVEV (reference sequence). With 5 bases clipped from V and 0 bases from J, the junction kept 11 bases outside the gene matches. The CDR3 extends over 17 amino acids. CDR3 sequence: CASSPTGGEGHQETQYF. Here the CDR3 DNA reads TGTGCCAGCAGTCCCACGGGGGGGGAGGGCCACCAAGAGACCCAGTACTTC.

V is TRBV25-1 and J is TRBJ2-5; D might be TRBD1 (5 bases). CDR1 is MGHDK, CDR2 SYGVNS, per germline. V was trimmed by 3 bases and J by 5 bases, leaving 13 bases between them. This CDR3 is built from 14 residues. The CDR3 loop reads CASSDLGQTETQYF. CDR3 bases: TGTGCCAGCAGTGACCTGGGGCAAACCGAGACCCAGTACTTC.

This clone was seen only once. The chain links TRBV4-2 to TRBJ2-1; 10 bases align to TRBD2. The CDR3 contains 18 residues. The V gene end was trimmed by 0 bases and the J gene end by 3 bases; junction bases not matched to a gene: 8. Germline V CDR1 and CDR2: LGHNA, YNFKEQ. CDR3 region: CASSQEAGGPGRYNEQFF. The CDR3 nucleotides are TGTGCCAGCAGCCAAGAAGCGGGAGGGCCGGGCCGCTACAATGAGCAGTTCTTC.

This chain uses TRBV28 with TRBJ1-1, with 8 bases that match TRBD1. V dropped 3 bases and J dropped 5; count of bases not matched to a gene: 8. The CDR3 consists of 15 residues. The germline V gene has CDR1 MDHEN and CDR2 SYDVKM. The CDR3, as DNA: TGTGCCAGCAGTTTCCCGACAGGGGCGGGTACTGAAGCTTTCTTT. It translates to CASSFPTGAGTEAFF. Using reference TRBV28 and TRBJ1-1 for the parts outside the CDR3, the full variable domain is DVKVTQSSRYLVKRTGEKVFLECVQDMDHENMFWYRQDPGLGLRLIYFSYDVKMKEKGDIPEGYSVSREKKERFSLILESASTNQTSMYLCASSFPTGAGTEAFFGQGTRLTVV.

The chain joins TRBV5-4 to TRBJ2-5, with TRBD2 identical over 9 bases. The CDR3 has 14 amino acids. Germline values: CDR1 SGHNT, CDR2 YYREEE (reference sequence). The ends lost 4 bases at V and 3 bases at J; junction bases unmatched: 4. The CDR3 coding sequence is TGTGCCAGCAGCGTTGGGACTAGCAAAGAGACCCAGTACTTC. Translation: CASSVGTSKETQYF.

This clone was detected once. The chain employs TRBV6-1 and TRBJ2-2; 10 bases fit TRBD1. CDR1 and CDR2 (germline): MNHNS, SASEGT. The CDR3 loop spans 17 amino acids. With 0 bases clipped from V and 4 bases from J, the junction kept 5 bases outside the gene matches. CDR3 residues: CASSEAPDRGFTGELFF. The CDR3 coding sequence is TGTGCCAGCAGTGAAGCGCCGGACAGGGGGTTCACCGGGGAGCTGTTTTTT.

This sequence joins TRBV5-1 and TRBJ1-1; D not resolved. The germline CDR1 and CDR2 sequences are SGHRS and YFSETQ. The CDR3 is 14 residues long. Trimming took 3 bases from V and 1 from J, leaving 10 bases between them. The CDR3 sequence: CASSSNSGNTEAFF. The CDR3 nucleotides are TGCGCCAGCAGCTCTAACTCCGGGAACACTGAAGCTTTCTTT.

This clone has more than one count but fewer than ten. The chain is built from TRBV10-3 and TRBJ1-5, with 7 bases that match TRBD1. The junction had 10 bases not matched to a gene; V was cut back by 5 bases and J by 0 bases. Germline values: CDR1 ENHRY, CDR2 SYGVKD. This CDR3 has 17 residues. CDR3 nucleotide sequence: TGTGCCATCAGTTCTAAATCCGGGACAGATAGCAATCAGCCCCAGCATTTT. Encoded protein: CAISSKSGTDSNQPQHF.

The chain recombines TRBV2 with TRBJ2-7; 15 bases agree with TRBD2. This CDR3 is built from 15 residues. V dropped 6 bases and J dropped 5; count of bases not matched to a gene: 5. Germline values: CDR1 SNHLY, CDR2 FYNNEI. CDR3 in DNA: TGTGCCAGCAGGGGGACTAGCGGGAGGACCCACGAGCAGTACTTC. Amino acids: CASRGTSGRTHEQYF.

This rearrangement joins TRBV19 to TRBJ1-5, with TRBD1 as a possible D gene (6 bases). Germline V gene data show CDR1 as LNHDA and CDR2 as SQIVND (reference sequence). V was trimmed by 5 bases and J by 5 bases, leaving 13 bases between them. This CDR3 spans 14 amino acids. The CDR3 protein is CASSLEAGDQPQHF. CDR3 sequence (DNA): TGTGCCAGTAGTCTCGAGGCAGGGGATCAGCCCCAGCATTTT.

This clone was seen a handful of times. Here the CDR3 reads CASSPQGGPNIYNEQFF. CDR3 sequence (DNA): TGTGCCAGCAGTCCGCAAGGGGGACCGAATATCTACAATGAGCAGTTCTTC. V gene TRBV7-3 combines with J gene TRBJ2-1; weak D call: TRBD1 (6 bases). Germline loops: CDR1 SGHTA, CDR2 FQGTGA. The CDR3 is 17 amino acids. The germline V and J ends were trimmed by 6 bases and 3 bases, with 21 bases remaining between them.